This T cell receptor (beta chain) is drawn from a study of T cells after yellow fever vaccination. The overall study: Fractions of limited cellularity were prepared by means of SMART-Seq v4 Ultra Low Input.

This clonotype was counted a few times. The antigen is undetermined. Study results and limitations: Weaker, the secondary response peaked sooner, at day 5 versus 15. Abundant clonotypes from the bulk population could contaminate FACS-sorted repertoires.

CDR3 size: 15 residues. V gave up 3 bases and J gave up 2 bases, with 17 bases separating them. Germline CDR1 SQVTM, CDR2 ANQGSEA. 5'RACE template switching produced TCR cDNA carrying a universal primer site and UMIs. TCRdb processed the 5' RACE reads anew with MiXCR; each CDR3 protein has one entry. Of about 400,000 distinct CDR3 sequences listed, around 6.5% are singletons. The chain is built from TRBV29-1 and TRBJ2-7, with D maybe TRBD2 (5 bases). The clonotype comes from a young man who received the YFV17D yellow fever vaccine. The sample was PBMCs, taken 5 days after the yellow fever booster vaccination. In DNA, the CDR3 is TGCAGCGTTGAGTTCAGCGGAACTGGGCCCTACGAGCAGTACTTC. Translated, it gives CSVEFSGTGPYEQYF.